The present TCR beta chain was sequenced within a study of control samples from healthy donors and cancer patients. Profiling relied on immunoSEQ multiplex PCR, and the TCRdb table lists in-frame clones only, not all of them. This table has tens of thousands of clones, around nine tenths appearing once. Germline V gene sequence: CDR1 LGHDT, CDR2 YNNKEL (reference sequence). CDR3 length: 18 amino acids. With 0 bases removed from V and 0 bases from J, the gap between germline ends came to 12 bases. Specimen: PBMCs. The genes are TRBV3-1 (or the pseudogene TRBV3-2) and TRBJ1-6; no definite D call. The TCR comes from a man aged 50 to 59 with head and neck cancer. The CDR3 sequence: CASSQDGTWSSYNSPLHF. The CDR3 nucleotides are TGTGCCAGCAGCCAAGATGGTACCTGGAGCTCCTATAATTCACCCCTCCACTTT.